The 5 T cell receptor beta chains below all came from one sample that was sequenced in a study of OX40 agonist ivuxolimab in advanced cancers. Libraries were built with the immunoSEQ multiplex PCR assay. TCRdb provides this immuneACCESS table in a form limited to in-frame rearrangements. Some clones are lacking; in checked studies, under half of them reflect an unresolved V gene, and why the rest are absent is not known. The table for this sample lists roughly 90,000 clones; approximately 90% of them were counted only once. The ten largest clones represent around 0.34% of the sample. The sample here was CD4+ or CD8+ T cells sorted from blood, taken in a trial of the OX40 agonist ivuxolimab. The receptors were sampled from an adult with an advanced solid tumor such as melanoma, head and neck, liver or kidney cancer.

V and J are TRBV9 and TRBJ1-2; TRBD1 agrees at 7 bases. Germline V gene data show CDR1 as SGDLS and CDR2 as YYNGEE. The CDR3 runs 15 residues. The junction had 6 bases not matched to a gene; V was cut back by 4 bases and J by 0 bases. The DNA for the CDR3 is TGTGCCAGCAGCTCAGGGACAGCCGCTAACTATGGCTACACCTTC. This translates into CASSSGTAANYGYTF.

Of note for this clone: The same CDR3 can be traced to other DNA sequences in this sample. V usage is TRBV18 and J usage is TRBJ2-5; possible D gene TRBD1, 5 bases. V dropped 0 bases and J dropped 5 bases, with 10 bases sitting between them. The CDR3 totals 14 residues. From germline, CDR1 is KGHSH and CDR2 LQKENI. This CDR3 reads CASSPPGLGETQYF. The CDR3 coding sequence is TGTGCCAGCTCACCACCGGGGCTGGGGGAGACCCAGTACTTC.

CDR3 sequence: CASSRTGGDAEAFF. CDR3 nucleotide sequence: TGTGCCAGCAGCCGGACAGGGGGCGATGCTGAAGCTTTCTTT. The rearrangement links TRBV6-6 to TRBJ1-1; TRBD1 matches 11 bases. The CDR3 runs to 14 residues. Per germline, CDR1 MNHNY and CDR2 SVGAGI (reference sequence). Trimming cost V 6 bases and J 6 bases; bases outside gene matches: 6.

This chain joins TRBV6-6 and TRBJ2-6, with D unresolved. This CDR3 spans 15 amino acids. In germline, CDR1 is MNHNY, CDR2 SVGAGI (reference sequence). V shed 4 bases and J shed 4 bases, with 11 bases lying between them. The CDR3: CASSSLNSGANVLTF. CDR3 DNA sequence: TGTGCCAGCAGTTCCCTCAACTCCGGGGCCAACGTCCTGACTTTC.

Here the CDR3 DNA reads TGTGCCAGCAGCATGCGGGGTACCTACGAGCAGTACTTC. Encoded protein: CASSMRGTYEQYF. The V gene is TRBV7-9, the J gene TRBJ2-7; perhaps TRBD2 as D (6 bases). The CDR3 runs 13 residues. Trimming cost V 5 bases and J 2 bases, with 10 bases left between them. The germline gives CDR1 SEHNR, CDR2 FQNEAQ (reference sequence).